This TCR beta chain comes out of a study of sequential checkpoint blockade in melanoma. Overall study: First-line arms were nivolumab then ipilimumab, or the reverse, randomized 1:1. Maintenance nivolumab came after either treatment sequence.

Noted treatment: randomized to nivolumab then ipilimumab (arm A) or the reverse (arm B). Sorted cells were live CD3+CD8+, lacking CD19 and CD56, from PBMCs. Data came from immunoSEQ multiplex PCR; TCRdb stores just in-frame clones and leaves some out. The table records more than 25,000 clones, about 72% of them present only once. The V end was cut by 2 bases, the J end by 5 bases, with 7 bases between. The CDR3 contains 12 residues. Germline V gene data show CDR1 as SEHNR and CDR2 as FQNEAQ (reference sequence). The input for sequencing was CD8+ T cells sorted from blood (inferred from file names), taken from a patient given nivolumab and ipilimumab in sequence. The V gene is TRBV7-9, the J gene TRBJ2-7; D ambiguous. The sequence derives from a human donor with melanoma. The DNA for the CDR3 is TGTGCCAGCAGCTTATTCCTCGACGAGCAGTACTTC. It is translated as CASSLFLDEQYF. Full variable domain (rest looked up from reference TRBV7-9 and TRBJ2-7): DTGVSQNPRHKITKRGQNVTFRCDPISEHNRLYWYRQTLGQGPEFLTYFQNEAQLEKSRLLSDRFSAERPKGSFSTLEIQRTEQGDSAMYLCASSLFLDEQYFGPGTRLTVT.